This T cell receptor beta chain was recorded in a study of beta chain features in type 1 diabetes. Study in general: Patients shared similar age, gender and cell yields with healthy donors.

Every isolated RNA sample was fully reverse transcribed, so sequencing captured expressed TCRB transcripts. Several million reads was the average for naive, central memory and regulatory T cell samples. Repertoires were generated with immunoSEQ multiplex PCR, while TCRdb's copy carries only in-frame clones and drops some. The table includes some 400,000 clones, roughly 16% detected once. With 5 bases clipped from V and 5 bases from J, the junction kept 5 bases outside the gene matches. Germline V CDR1 and CDR2: LNHDA, SQIVND (reference sequence). The length of the CDR3 is 14 residues. This clone appeared a few times.

This TCR was recovered from a woman aged 18-30 years in good health. The gene calls are TRBV19 and TRBJ2-1; 8 bases are a match to TRBD1. The source material was naive CD4+ T cells from blood. CDR3 region: CASSPDRAHNEQFF. The CDR3 DNA reads TGTGCCAGTAGTCCGGACAGGGCGCACAATGAGCAGTTCTTC.